What follows are 30 T cell receptor beta chains derived from one specimen sequenced in a study of CD8 T cells in ankylosing spondylitis. MiXCR was run by TCRdb on the 5' RACE reads, yielding one entry per CDR3 protein. The table lists 250,000 to 400,000 distinct CDR3 sequences, around 10% of them singletons, with roughly 9.2% in the top ten. The sequenced sample consisted of blood, either unsorted or a sorted T cell fraction (not recorded which). These receptors all stem from a female donor with ankylosing spondylitis or in good health (not recorded which).

This clonotype was observed a few times. V and J are TRBV6-1 and TRBJ2-1; D is perhaps TRBD2 (5 bases). The germline V gene has CDR1 MNHNS and CDR2 SASEGT. V dropped 8 bases and J dropped 0 bases, with 20 bases sitting between them. This CDR3 is built from 17 residues. The CDR3 bases are TGTGCCAGCGCCGGGGTCGCGGCAAGAAGCTCCTACAATGAGCAGTTCTTC. Its protein product is CASAGVAARSSYNEQFF.

The genes are TRBV3-1 and TRBJ2-1; D possibly corresponds to TRBD1 (6 bases). The CDR3 contains 15 residues. Trimming took 8 bases from V and 14 from J, leaving 28 bases between them. Germline loops: CDR1 LGHDT, CDR2 YNNKEL (reference sequence). The CDR3 coding sequence is TGTGCCAGCTGCCCACGAGTTCCCGGACAGAAATTTAAGTTCTTC. Translation gives CASCPRVPGQKFKFF.

This clonotype showed up many times. The V gene is TRBV7-9, the J gene TRBJ1-5; 11 bases align to TRBD1. Germline trimming cut 6 bases from V and 5 bases from J; bases unmatched to any gene: 3. The CDR3 loop spans 14 amino acids. CDR1 and CDR2 from the germline V gene are SEHNR and FQNEAQ (reference sequence). CDR3 sequence reads: CASSPGQGDQPQHF. In nucleotides, the CDR3 is TGTGCCAGCAGTCCGGGACAGGGGGATCAGCCCCAGCATTTT.

This clonotype was detected ten times or more. The rearrangement uses TRBV7-2 and TRBJ1-1; D is unclear. V lost 8 bases and J 1 base, leaving 11 bases between the germline ends. Germline V gene lookup returns CDR1 SGHTA and CDR2 FQGNSA. The CDR3 covers 13 residues. The CDR3 here is CASHRTRNTEAFF. DNA for the CDR3: TGTGCCAGCCATCGAACCCGGAACACTGAAGCTTTCTTT.

This clonotype was seen a handful of times. The chain combines TRBV28 with TRBJ2-3; TRBD2 matches at 14 bases. The CDR3 has 19 residues. V shed 5 bases and J 0 bases; nucleotides not matched to a gene: 10. Germline V CDR1 and CDR2: MDHEN, SYDVKM. CDR3 DNA sequence: TGTGCCAGCAGTCTAGGACTAGCGGGGGGCGGAACTAGCACAGATACGCAGTATTTT. This gives the protein CASSLGLAGGGTSTDTQYF.

The rearrangement uses TRBV5-5 and TRBJ1-5; D remains unclear. Germline-derived CDR1 and CDR2 are SGHKS and YYEKEE (reference sequence). The length of the CDR3 is 16 residues. With 0 bases removed from V and 9 bases from J, the gap between germline ends came to 19 bases. In DNA, the CDR3 is TGTGCCAGCAGCTTGGCCAACGCTCCTGGGTTCGGGCCCCAGCATTTT. It specifies CASSLANAPGFGPQHF.

The table lists this clonotype with many counts. The chain links TRBV12-3 or TRBV12-4 to TRBJ1-5; TRBD1 might be the D (6 bases). V was cut by 3 bases and J by 0 bases, with 15 bases left in between. The CDR3 consists of 17 residues. This chain's CDR3 is CASSFLGPDSSNQPQHF. In DNA, the CDR3 is TGTGCCAGCAGTTTTCTCGGCCCGGACAGTAGCAATCAGCCCCAGCATTTT.

The table lists this clonotype with many counts. CDR3 coding DNA: TGTGCCAGCATCCCTCCGGGACTCCACAATGAGCAGTTCTTC. Translated: CASIPPGLHNEQFF. The chain links TRBV7-2 to TRBJ2-1, with D perhaps matching TRBD2 (6 bases). CDR1 is SGHTA, CDR2 FQGNSA, per germline. Trimming took 7 bases from V and 5 from J, leaving 15 bases between them. The CDR3 loop spans 14 amino acids.

This clonotype was seen many times. V and J are TRBV5-1 and TRBJ2-7; tentative D call: TRBD1 (6 bases). Trimming left V 7 bases short and J 4 bases short, with 21 bases between. The CDR3 is 15 residues long. The germline gives CDR1 SGHRS, CDR2 YFSETQ. This CDR3 is CASRSRETGIYEQYF. CDR3 bases: TGCGCCAGCCGATCAAGGGAGACAGGAATATACGAGCAGTACTTC.

This clonotype has a handful of counts. This rearrangement joins TRBV20-1 to TRBJ2-7, with a tentative D call TRBD1 (6 bases). The CDR3 runs to 15 residues. Trimming left V 1 base short and J 0 bases short, with 13 bases between. The germline V gene has CDR1 DFQATT and CDR2 SNEGSKA (reference sequence). The CDR3 DNA is TGCAGTGCTAGAGGAACAGGGCCAAGCTCCTACGAGCAGTACTTC. Translated: CSARGTGPSSYEQYF.

This clonotype was counted many times. The chain recombines TRBV5-6 with TRBJ1-1, with 9 bases fitting TRBD1. V was clipped by 5 bases and J by 5 bases; unmatched bases: 7. Germline values: CDR1 SGHDT, CDR2 YYEEEE. The CDR3 runs 14 residues. The CDR3 here is CASSLDRGRTEAFF. CDR3 nucleotides: TGTGCCAGCAGTCTGGACAGGGGAAGAACTGAAGCTTTCTTT.

The chain joins TRBV10-2 to TRBJ1-1; D call uncertain. The V and J ends lost 7 bases and 4 bases respectively, with 13 bases between them. Germline values: CDR1 WSHSY, CDR2 SAAADI. CDR3 length: 13 amino acids. Here the CDR3 DNA reads TGCGCCAGCACCACCCCTTCGGCCACTGAAGCTTTCTTT. Translated, it gives CASTTPSATEAFF.

This clonotype came up many times. The CDR3 DNA reads as TGCGCCAGCAGCTCCGTCTCGGGGGGGCTGTATGAGCAGTTCTTC. This encodes CASSSVSGGLYEQFF. This chain links TRBV5-1 with TRBJ2-1; TRBD2 matches at 8 bases. From germline, CDR1 is SGHRS and CDR2 YFSETQ. The CDR3 consists of 15 residues. The ends lost 3 bases at V and 8 bases at J; junction bases unmatched: 10.

This clonotype was counted ten times or more. The chain uses TRBV5-1 and TRBJ1-1; D might be TRBD1 (5 bases). This CDR3 comprises 15 residues. V dropped 0 bases and J dropped 5 bases, with 14 bases sitting between them. Germline V gives CDR1 SGHRS, CDR2 YFSETQ. DNA of the CDR3: TGCGCCAGCAGCTTGGGCTTTGACAGTGGGACTGAAGCTTTCTTT. It codes for CASSLGFDSGTEAFF.

This clonotype was observed a few times. The DNA is left out, because the CDR3 cannot be placed on it with certainty; the CDR3 is given as TCRdb lists it. This chain connects TRBV5-1 to TRBJ2-2; TRBD1 is taken as the D call from the table, unchecked against the DNA. The germline gives CDR1 SGHRS, CDR2 YFSETQ. The CDR3 is 18 amino acids long, termini counted. The CDR3 protein is CASSLGRRAGTGPGELFF.

The table lists this clonotype with a few counts. V and J are TRBV28 and TRBJ2-1; D is possibly TRBD1 (5 bases). V was trimmed by 6 bases and J by 0 bases, leaving 15 bases between them. Germline V gives CDR1 MDHEN, CDR2 SYDVKM. The CDR3 runs 16 residues. CDR3 protein: CASSPFHDSSYNEQFF. CDR3 in DNA: TGTGCCAGCAGCCCCTTCCACGACAGCTCCTACAATGAGCAGTTCTTC.

This clonotype was detected only a few times. The gene calls are TRBV27 and TRBJ2-7; 9 nucleotides line up with TRBD2. Germline V gives CDR1 MNHEY, CDR2 SMNVEV (reference sequence). J gave up 4 bases and V 5 bases, and 9 bases lay outside the gene matches. This CDR3 is built from 15 residues. The CDR3 DNA is TGTGCCAGCAGTCCGACTAGCGGAGGACCTTACGAGCAGTACTTC. Protein: CASSPTSGGPYEQYF.

Concerning this clonotype: With a much larger clone just one base away, this may be a read error. CDR3 sequence reads: CASSDGTVGPYDYTF. DNA of the CDR3: TGCGCCAGCAGCGACGGGACAGTCGGTCCCTATGACTACACCTTC. This chain uses TRBV5-1 with TRBJ1-2; 7 bases fit TRBD1. Germline V CDR1 and CDR2: SGHRS, YFSETQ. The CDR3 extends over 15 amino acids.

The chain recombines TRBV7-2 with TRBJ1-2, with unresolved D. The ends were cut back, 0 bases at V and 6 bases at J, with 14 bases in the middle. CDR1 SGHTA and CDR2 FQGNSA come from the germline V gene. The CDR3 totals 15 residues. The CDR3 loop is CASSLAWQARDGYTF. The CDR3, as DNA: TGTGCCAGCAGCTTAGCCTGGCAGGCACGGGATGGCTACACCTTC.

This clonotype was recorded at least ten times. The chain couples TRBV7-2 to TRBJ2-3, with a tentative D call TRBD2 (6 bases). V was pared by 5 bases and J by 4 bases, with 16 bases between. Looked up from germline, CDR1 is SGHTA and CDR2 is FQGNSA. The CDR3 covers 15 residues. CDR3 in DNA: TGTGCCAGCAGCGGATCCGGGAGAAGCGCAGATACGCAGTATTTT. Translation: CASSGSGRSADTQYF.

This clonotype was detected only a few times. This rearrangement joins TRBV20-1 to TRBJ2-7, with 10 bases fitting TRBD2. Germline assignment: CDR1 DFQATT and CDR2 SNEGSKA (reference sequence). The CDR3 runs to 13 residues. Trimming at V came to 1 base and at J to 5 bases, leaving 2 bases not matched to a gene. The CDR3 coding sequence is TGCAGTGCTAGAGCTAGCGGGGGACACGAGCAGTACTTC. Its protein product is CSARASGGHEQYF.

The rearrangement uses TRBV7-2 and TRBJ2-5, with TRBD2 matching over 9 bases. The CDR3 loop spans 16 amino acids. Per the germline V gene, CDR1 is SGHTA and CDR2 is FQGNSA. V shed 1 base, J shed 1 base, and the junction held 4 bases outside the gene matches. The CDR3 sequence is CASSLGTSGRQETQYF. For the CDR3, the DNA is TGTGCCAGCAGCTTAGGAACTAGCGGGCGCCAAGAGACCCAGTACTTC.

This clonotype came up many times. V and J are TRBV6-2 or TRBV6-3 and TRBJ2-3; D not resolved. Germline V gives CDR1 MNHEY, CDR2 SVGEGT. The CDR3 contains 13 residues. V was trimmed by 4 bases and J by 6 bases, leaving 11 bases between them. The CDR3 protein is CASSSATWDTQYF. CDR3 nucleotides: TGTGCCAGCAGTTCCGCGACTTGGGATACGCAGTATTTT.

There are many counts of this clonotype. The genes are TRBV12-3 or TRBV12-4 and TRBJ1-2; D might be TRBD1 (5 bases). The CDR3 has 15 residues. V was trimmed by 3 bases and J by 8 bases, leaving 19 bases between them. The CDR3 coding sequence is TGTGCCAGCAGTTTTGCCCCGAGGGGAGGTCAAGGCTACACCTTC. It is translated as CASSFAPRGGQGYTF.

This clonotype has at least ten counts. The J gene is TRBJ1-1, the V gene TRBV7-6, with D possibly being TRBD1 (5 bases). Deletions cut 5 bases from V and 10 bases from J, with 23 bases between. The CDR3 extends over 15 amino acids. From germline, CDR1 is SGHVS and CDR2 FNYEAQ. The CDR3 loop reads CASSPTLTGLGGAFF. The CDR3 DNA follows: TGTGCCAGCAGCCCAACCCTCACGGGGCTTGGTGGAGCTTTCTTT.

This clonotype was counted only a few times. The rearrangement joins TRBV5-8 to TRBJ2-7; D remains unclear. Trimming shortened V by 2 bases and J by 0 bases, and 6 bases separated the two germline ends. Germline V CDR1 and CDR2: SGHTS, YDEGEE. CDR3 length: 13 residues. The CDR3 reads CASSFYVSYEQYF. CDR3 bases: TGTGCCAGCAGCTTTTATGTCTCCTACGAGCAGTACTTC.

This clonotype occurred a few times. This sequence joins TRBV12-3 or TRBV12-4 and TRBJ1-4; D is uncertain. This CDR3 spans 14 amino acids. Trimming pared 3 bases from V and 3 bases from J, leaving 8 bases between. The CDR3 nucleotides read TGTGCCAGCAGTTTCGGGGAAGCTAATGAAAAACTGTTTTTT. This translates into CASSFGEANEKLFF.

This clonotype came up many times. The CDR3 loop is CSARGSTSGGSNEQFF. In DNA form, the CDR3 reads TGCAGTGCTAGAGGTTCCACTAGCGGCGGGTCCAATGAGCAGTTCTTC. This chain uses TRBV20-1 with TRBJ2-1; 8 bases line up with TRBD2. The CDR3 loop spans 16 amino acids. Germline CDR1 DFQATT, CDR2 SNEGSKA (reference sequence). V lost 1 base, J lost 6 bases, and 11 bases stayed unmatched.

This clonotype was recorded a few times. This chain's CDR3 is CASSLNLANTEAFF. CDR3 in DNA: TGTGCCAGCAGCTTAAATTTGGCGAACACTGAAGCTTTCTTT. The chain combines TRBV7-2 with TRBJ1-1; unclear D gene. The CDR3 is 14 amino acids. Germline V gives CDR1 SGHTA, CDR2 FQGNSA. V lost 2 bases and J lost 1, with 8 bases in between.

This clonotype was detected ten times or more. This chain links TRBV5-6 with TRBJ2-5; the match to TRBD1 covers 7 bases. V lost 2 bases and J lost 6; bases outside the gene matches: 10. The germline gives CDR1 SGHDT, CDR2 YYEEEE. This CDR3 comprises 15 residues. This CDR3 is CASSLYRQGVKTQYF. In DNA form, the CDR3 reads TGTGCCAGCAGCTTATACCGACAGGGTGTGAAGACCCAGTACTTC.